This TCR beta chain was obtained from a study of CD8+ T cells in alopecia areata. Study information: Tofacitinib continued for 6 to 18 months and was then withheld for 6 months.

Specified treatment: oral pan-JAK inhibitor, 5-10 mg twice daily. CDR1 ENHRY and CDR2 SYGVKD come from the germline V gene. The CDR3 has 10 residues. Findings and limits, study-wide: Researchers say the link of baseline CD8+ expansion to response remains uncertain, with one nonresponder.

With regard to this clone: Its cognate antigen is unknown. One end of the junction is discordant with germline, which a read error may explain.

It was cDNA, reverse transcribed from extracted RNA, that served as the sequencing template. Data came from immunoSEQ multiplex PCR; TCRdb stores just in-frame clones and leaves some out. Altogether some 120,000 clones are present, over 60% being singletons, with the ten largest covering under 7.5%. V is TRBV10-3 and J is TRBJ1-2, with D unclear. The receptor comes from a human donor with alopecia areata. Sequenced here: CD4+ T cells sorted from blood, sampled at week 4, from a patient treated with tofacitinib. CDR3 loop: CASSEPTLGF. DNA for the CDR3: TGTGCCAGCAGTGAACCCACCCTGGGGTTC.